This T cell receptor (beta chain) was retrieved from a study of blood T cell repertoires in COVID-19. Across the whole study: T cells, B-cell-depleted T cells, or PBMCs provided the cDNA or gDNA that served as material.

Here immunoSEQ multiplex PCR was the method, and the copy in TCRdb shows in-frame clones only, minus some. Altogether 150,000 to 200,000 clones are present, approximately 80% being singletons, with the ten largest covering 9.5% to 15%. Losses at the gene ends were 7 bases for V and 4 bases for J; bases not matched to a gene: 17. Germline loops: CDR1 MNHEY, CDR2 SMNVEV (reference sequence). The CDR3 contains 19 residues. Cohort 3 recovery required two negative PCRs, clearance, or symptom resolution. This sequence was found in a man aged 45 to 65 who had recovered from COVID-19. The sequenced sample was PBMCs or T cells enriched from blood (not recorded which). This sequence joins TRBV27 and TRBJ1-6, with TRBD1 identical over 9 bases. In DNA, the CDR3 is TGTGCCAGCATCCTTTGTGACGAGGAAGGGACAGGGTATAATTCACCCCTCCACTTT. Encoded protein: CASILCDEEGTGYNSPLHF.